Listed here are 22 T cell receptor beta chains from one sample, sequenced in a study of technical replicates of blood from a handful of donors. Generated by immunoSEQ multiplex PCR, the TCRdb table keeps only in-frame clones and is missing some. The top ten hold approximately 4.7% of the sample, which has some 60,000 clones, about 83% seen once. Sequencing input: PBMCs. The receptor source for this set is a human donor in good health. Some clones in this sample may be carry-over from other donors' samples.

This rearrangement joins TRBV9 to TRBJ2-2, with TRBD2 matching over 7 bases. The J segment lost 0 bases and the V segment lost 4 bases, leaving 6 bases of the junction unmatched. CDR1 is SGDLS, CDR2 YYNGEE, per germline. The CDR3 length is 16 residues. CDR3 sequence (DNA): TGTGCCAGCAGCCCGCTAGCGGTAGCGAACACCGGGGAGCTGTTTTTT. This gives the protein CASSPLAVANTGELFF.

V and J are TRBV7-8 and TRBJ1-3; no clear D gene. V lost 0 bases, J lost 2 bases, and 11 bases lay in between. The CDR3 covers 16 residues. Looked up from germline, CDR1 is SGHVS and CDR2 is FQNEAQ. Here the CDR3 reads CASSLALGRTGNTIYF. The CDR3 DNA sequence: TGTGCCAGCAGCTTAGCTTTGGGGAGGACTGGAAACACCATATATTTT.

This rearrangement joins TRBV25-1 to TRBJ2-1, with 10 bases lining up with TRBD2. After removal of 4 bases from V and 4 bases from J, the junction contained 10 bases not matched to a gene. Germline CDR1 reads MGHDK; CDR2 reads SYGVNS. The CDR3 is made up of 17 amino acids. The CDR3, as DNA: TGTGCCAGCAGTGTGTCCCTAGCGGGGGTGTTATACAATGAGCAGTTCTTC. Translation gives CASSVSLAGVLYNEQFF.

This clone was seen a few times. V usage is TRBV4-1 and J usage is TRBJ1-1, with unresolved D. The CDR3 totals 13 residues. The germline gives CDR1 MGHRA, CDR2 YSYEKL. V dropped 3 bases and J dropped 8 bases, with 13 bases sitting between them. The CDR3 nucleotides are TGCGCCAGCAGCCAGTCTCCGTGGAGGGAAGCTTTCTTT. Protein product: CASSQSPWREAFF.

The chain carries TRBV5-6 and TRBJ2-5, with D possibly being TRBD2 (6 bases). The V gene's germline CDR1 is SGHDT and CDR2 YYEEEE. Trimming removed 4 bases at V and 4 bases at J, with 20 bases between. The length of the CDR3 is 16 residues. CDR3 sequence (DNA): TGTGCCAGCAGCCGACGTGTCGGGAGAGCCTCAGAGACCCAGTACTTC. This translates into CASSRRVGRASETQYF. Drawing the rest from reference TRBV5-6 and TRBJ2-5, the complete variable domain is DAGVTQSPTHLIKTRGQQVTLRCSPKSGHDTVSWYQQALGQGPQFIFQYYEEEERQRGNFPDRFSGHQFPNYSSELNVNALLLGDSALYLCASSRRVGRASETQYFGPGTRLLVL.

This chain links TRBV19 with TRBJ1-5; D not resolved. The CDR3 runs to 12 residues. V was trimmed by 7 bases and J by 11 bases, leaving 15 bases between them. CDR1 LNHDA and CDR2 SQIVND come from the germline V gene (reference sequence). CDR3 sequence (DNA): TGTGCCAGTACAGCGGCGGGCTTGACCCAGCATTTT. It specifies CASTAAGLTQHF.

The rearrangement links TRBV5-6 to TRBJ2-7; no firm D call. Trimming took 3 bases from V and 1 from J, leaving 14 bases between them. The CDR3 contains 15 residues. The germline CDR1 and CDR2 sequences are SGHDT and YYEEEE. Written as DNA, the CDR3 is TGTGCCAGCAGCTCAAGACTCCTACGGTCCTACGAGCAGTACTTC. Amino acid sequence: CASSSRLLRSYEQYF.

The gene calls are TRBV5-6 and TRBJ1-3; 12 bases line up with TRBD1. The V gene end was trimmed by 3 bases and the J gene end by 0 bases; junction bases not matched to a gene: 4. The germline V gene has CDR1 SGHDT and CDR2 YYEEEE. The CDR3 extends over 17 amino acids. The CDR3, as DNA: TGTGCCAGCAGCTCGGGACAGGGGGCTGACTCTGGAAACACCATATATTTT. This codes for CASSSGQGADSGNTIYF.

The V call is TRBV15, the J call TRBJ2-7; D may be TRBD1 (5 bases). Germline V gives CDR1 LNHNV, CDR2 YYDKDF (reference sequence). The ends were cut back, 7 bases at V and 7 bases at J, with 11 bases in the middle. The CDR3 runs 11 residues. The CDR3 reads CATTNRPEQYF. CDR3 bases: TGTGCCACCACTAACAGGCCTGAGCAGTACTTC.

This clone was seen a handful of times. The chain combines TRBV30 with TRBJ2-5, with 9 nucleotides matching TRBD2. The V and J ends lost 0 bases and 4 bases, in that order; junction bases with no gene match: 9. The CDR3 has 16 amino acids. Per the germline V gene, CDR1 is GTSNPN and CDR2 is SVGIG (reference sequence). DNA for the CDR3: TGTGCCTGGAGTGTTATGAGGAGCGGGAGGAGAGAGACCCAGTACTTC. Translating it yields CAWSVMRSGRRETQYF.

The J gene is TRBJ2-3, the V gene TRBV18, with 7 bases matching TRBD2. V trimming: 8 bases; J trimming: 4 bases; junction bases outside the gene matches: 0. Per the germline V gene, CDR1 is KGHSH and CDR2 is LQKENI. The CDR3 sequence is 11 residues long. The CDR3: CASAGADTQYF. In nucleotides, the CDR3 is TGTGCCAGCGCGGGGGCAGATACGCAGTATTTT.

This clone appeared a single time. The gene calls are TRBV23-1 and TRBJ2-6, with D uncertain. TRBV23-1 is known as an ORF, though its function is uncertain. The CDR3 is 16 residues long. The ends were cut back, 4 bases at V and 1 base at J, with 11 bases in the middle. CDR3 sequence reads: CASSLSSWSGANVLTF. The DNA for the CDR3 is TGCGCCAGCAGTCTTAGTAGCTGGTCTGGGGCCAACGTCCTGACTTTC.

This rearrangement joins TRBV4-3 to TRBJ1-3; D is possibly TRBD1 (5 bases). Germline CDR1 is LGHNA and CDR2 is YSLEER. Trimming cost V 0 bases and J 2 bases, with 11 bases left between them. The CDR3 sequence is 16 residues long. The CDR3 coding sequence is TGCGCCAGCAGCCAAGACAGGGCAGAAGCTGGAAACACCATATATTTT. Protein: CASSQDRAEAGNTIYF.

Concerning this clone: This same CDR3 is encoded by further DNA sequences in the sample. The chain joins TRBV7-2 to TRBJ2-7; 13 positions agree with TRBD2. CDR3 length: 17 residues. In germline, CDR1 is SGHTA, CDR2 FQGNSA. The ends lost 0 bases at V and 2 bases at J; junction bases unmatched: 4. The CDR3 loop is CASSLAGLAGDPYEQYF. The CDR3 DNA reads as TGTGCCAGCAGCTTAGCCGGACTAGCGGGGGACCCCTACGAGCAGTACTTC.

The CDR3: CASSYDGHYNSPLHF. The CDR3 DNA is TGTGCCAGCAGTTACGACGGACACTATAATTCACCCCTCCACTTT. The chain combines TRBV6-5 with TRBJ1-6; D might be TRBD1 (5 bases). The length of the CDR3 is 15 residues. V gave up 2 bases and J gave up 3 bases, with 8 bases separating them. Per germline, CDR1 MNHEY and CDR2 SVGAGI.

The chain recombines TRBV23-1 with TRBJ1-5; no definite D call. TRBV23-1 is an open reading frame whose function is uncertain. The CDR3 totals 15 residues. The V end lost 0 bases, the J end lost 6 bases, and 12 bases lay between the germline ends. The CDR3 coding sequence is TGCGCCAGCAGTCAATCACTATTGTCTTCTCAGCCCCAGCATTTT. It translates to CASSQSLLSSQPQHF.

The chain carries TRBV10-2 and TRBJ1-2, with 9 bases aligning to TRBD1. Germline V CDR1 and CDR2: WSHSY, SAAADI. The V segment lost 5 bases and the J segment 4 bases; nucleotides outside the gene matches: 5. The CDR3 spans 14 residues. The CDR3 DNA reads TGCGCCAGCAGTCCAAGGGACAGGGTCTATGGCTACACCTTC. Its translation is CASSPRDRVYGYTF.

The CDR3 DNA reads as TGTGCCAGTAGTATTGGAGGGGGCCTTACTGAAGCTTTCTTT. It translates to CASSIGGGLTEAFF. The chain couples TRBV19 to TRBJ1-1; 7 nucleotides agree with TRBD1. V shed 3 bases, J shed 5 bases, and the junction held 6 bases outside the gene matches. In germline, CDR1 is LNHDA, CDR2 SQIVND (reference sequence). The CDR3 is 14 residues long.

The sample holds one count of this clone. The J gene is TRBJ2-5, the V gene TRBV5-1; 7 bases fit TRBD1. The V gene end was trimmed by 3 bases and the J gene end by 3 bases; junction bases not matched to a gene: 5. From germline, CDR1 is SGHRS and CDR2 YFSETQ. The CDR3 sequence is 14 residues long. CDR3 nucleotide sequence: TGCGCCAGCAGCTACTCGGACAGGAAAGAGACCCAGTACTTC. It encodes CASSYSDRKETQYF.

This clone was detected only once. The chain employs TRBV5-1 and TRBJ2-7; the match to TRBD1 covers 8 bases. CDR3 length: 14 residues. V trimming: 1 base; J trimming: 6 bases; junction bases outside the gene matches: 6. Germline V gene lookup returns CDR1 SGHRS and CDR2 YFSETQ. DNA of the CDR3: TGCGCCAGCAGCTTGAGCAGGGGGCAAGGCGAGCAGTACTTC. Residues: CASSLSRGQGEQYF. The full variable domain, rest sourced from reference TRBV5-1 and TRBJ2-7, is KAGVTQTPRYLIKTRGQQVTLSCSPISGHRSVSWYQQTPGQGLQFLFEYFSETQRNKGNFPGRFSGRQFSNSRSEMNVSTLELGDSALYLCASSLSRGQGEQYFGPGTRLTVT.

The chain joins TRBV28 to TRBJ1-2, with no clear D. CDR3 length: 10 amino acids. CDR1 and CDR2 (germline): MDHEN, SYDVKM. The CDR3 reads CGSGPDGYTF. The CDR3, as DNA: TGTGGATCAGGTCCCGATGGCTACACCTTC.

This chain joins TRBV7-2 and TRBJ2-5; D is ambiguous. There are 13 residues in the CDR3. CDR1 is SGHTA and CDR2 is FQGNSA in the germline V gene. V dropped 5 bases and J dropped 1 base, with 8 bases sitting between them. The DNA for the CDR3 is TGTGCCAGCAGCCTCCCGGTCCAAGAGACCCAGTACTTC. Residues: CASSLPVQETQYF.